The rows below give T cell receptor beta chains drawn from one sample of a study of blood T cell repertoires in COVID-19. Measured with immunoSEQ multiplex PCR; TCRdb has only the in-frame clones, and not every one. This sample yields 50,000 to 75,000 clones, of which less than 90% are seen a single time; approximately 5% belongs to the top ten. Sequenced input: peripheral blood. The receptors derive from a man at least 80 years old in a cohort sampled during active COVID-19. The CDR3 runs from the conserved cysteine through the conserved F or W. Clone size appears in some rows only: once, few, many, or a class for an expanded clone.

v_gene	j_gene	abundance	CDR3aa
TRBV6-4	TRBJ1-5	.	CASSATQGQPQHF
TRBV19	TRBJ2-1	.	CASHDRSSYNEQFF
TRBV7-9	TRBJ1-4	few	CATGTGGPEKLFF
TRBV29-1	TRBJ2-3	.	CSAGAGGTDTQYF
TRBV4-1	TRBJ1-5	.	CASSQLLIQGSNQPQHF
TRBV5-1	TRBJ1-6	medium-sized	CASRDIGTGDYNSPLHF
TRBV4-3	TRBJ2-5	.	CASSQGDRGIVETQYF
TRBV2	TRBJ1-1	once	CASSGDRDTEAFF
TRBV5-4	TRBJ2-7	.	CASSLLGGEQYF
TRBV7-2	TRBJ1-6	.	CASSAGTGGRSPLHF
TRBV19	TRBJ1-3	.	CASSIFSAGGNTIYF
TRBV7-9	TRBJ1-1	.	CASSPAGGYMNTEAFF
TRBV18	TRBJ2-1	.	CASSPLGLAGVDSYNEQFF
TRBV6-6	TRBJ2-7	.	CASSYGLAEPYEQYF
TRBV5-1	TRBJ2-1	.	CASTGLAGADEQFF
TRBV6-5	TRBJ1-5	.	CASSYSRGDQPQHF
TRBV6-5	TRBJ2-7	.	CASSYPSGPSSYEQYF
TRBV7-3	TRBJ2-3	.	CASSLMKSGGPPDTQYF
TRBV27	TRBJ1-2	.	CASSFSSGVAGGYTF
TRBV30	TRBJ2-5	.	CAWSFQRGGTQYF
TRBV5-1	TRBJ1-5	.	CASSLGEVNNQPQHF
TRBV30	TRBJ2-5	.	CACPVTGAQETQYF
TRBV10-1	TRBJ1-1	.	CASSETGWTEAFF
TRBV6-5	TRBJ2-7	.	CASTSQGTEQYF
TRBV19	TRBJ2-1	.	CAGVDRGRDSGRALNEQFF
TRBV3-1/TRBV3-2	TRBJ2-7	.	CASMSTSGRSRSYEQYF
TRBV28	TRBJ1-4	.	CASSTFGATNEKLFF
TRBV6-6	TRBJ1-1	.	CASSYSGGYTEAFF
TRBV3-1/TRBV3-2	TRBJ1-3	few	CASSQVGGRNTIYF
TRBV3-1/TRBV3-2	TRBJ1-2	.	CASSQAAGPRGYTF
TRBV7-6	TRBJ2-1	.	CASSPTPDRGFDEQFF
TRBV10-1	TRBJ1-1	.	CASSEDRFMNTEAFF
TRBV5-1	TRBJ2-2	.	CASSLVASANTGELFF
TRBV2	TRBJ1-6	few	CASGRGQGFSPLHF
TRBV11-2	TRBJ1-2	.	CASSIRDRGGGYTF